This TCR beta chain was recovered during a study of early T cells in non-severe SARS-CoV-2 infection. Study-wide background: Sequencing used unsorted whole-blood bulk RNA, so chains lack pairing.

Study-wide findings and caveats: Private and CD4 specificities were missed by VDJdb matching, skewed to anti-spike CD8.

Trimming pared 2 bases from V and 6 bases from J, leaving 13 bases between. Germline CDR1 and CDR2: KGHDR and SFDVKD. CDR3 length equals 15 residues. This clonotype occurred many times. Its cognate antigen is unknown. Individual cDNA molecules carried attached unique molecular identifiers. In TCRdb, the 5' RACE reads were re-called with MiXCR into one record per CDR3 protein. The sample has about 54,000 distinct CDR3 sequences, about 7.1% seen once; the top ten hold about 5.8%. The sequencing used whole blood, collected at baseline. The clonotype originates from an adult who was a healthcare worker with PCR-confirmed SARS-CoV-2 infection or an uninfected control (not recorded which). The V gene is TRBV24-1, the J gene TRBJ2-1, with a weak D call TRBD2 (7 bases). Here the CDR3 reads CATSDYNGGLNEQFF. The CDR3, as DNA: TGTGCCACCAGTGATTATAACGGGGGGCTCAATGAGCAGTTCTTC.